This T cell receptor (beta chain) was captured by sequencing in a study of spatial heterogeneity in lung cancer. This clonotype was seen ten or more times. Germline CDR1 reads KGHSH; CDR2 reads LQKENI. The length of the CDR3 is 15 residues. Trimming removed 4 bases from V and 0 bases from J, with 12 bases in between. TCRdb passed the 5' RACE reads through MiXCR, listing each CDR3 protein once. The sample carries about 21,000 distinct CDR3 sequences, roughly 4.2% recorded once. Specified time point: sample taken at primary tumor resection. The input material, whole RNA from tumor, nontumor lung or frozen PBMC, was sequenced unsorted.

Sequencing was performed on PBMCs, taken at surgery. The chain carries TRBV18 and TRBJ1-1; D is possibly TRBD1 (5 bases). This TCR was sampled from a male donor with early-stage non-small cell lung cancer. CDR3 sequence (DNA): TGTGCCAGCTCACGTCCCGGGACGATGAACACTGAAGCTTTCTTT. Amino acid sequence: CASSRPGTMNTEAFF.